This T cell receptor (beta chain) was sequenced in a study of shared clonotypes between healthy human individuals. General observations from the study: What limited the represented genetic and exposure-history diversity was the small number of donors.

Genomic DNA of each subset was evenly split across several immunoSEQ plates. TCRdb's copy holds only in-frame clones and misses some; the assay was immunoSEQ multiplex PCR. Found here are about a million clones, 60% to 85% of them singletons; the top ten hold over 0.8%. CDR3 length equals 11 residues. Trimming took 2 bases from V and 6 from J, leaving 5 bases between them. CDR1 is DFQATT and CDR2 is SNEGSKA in the germline V gene (reference sequence). A remark on this clone: Its antigen is undetermined.

The sequence derives from a man aged 18 to 29 in good health. Some clones in this sample may be carry-over from other donors' samples. The chain is built from TRBV20-1 and TRBJ2-1; D gene uncertain. Sequenced input: memory CD4+ T cells from PBMCs. Subset in this sample: CD45RA-negative fraction. CDR3 loop: CSARPGNEQFF. CDR3 nucleotide sequence: TGCAGTGCTAGACCCGGCAATGAGCAGTTCTTC.